This T cell receptor (beta chain) was observed in a study of monozygotic twins with inflammatory bowel disease. With respect to this clonotype: Its antigen is not known.

TCRdb re-called the 5' RACE reads; one entry per CDR3 protein, DNA not given. The sample totals around 450,000 distinct CDR3 sequences; its top ten clones hold 2% to 2.5%. No sorting of T cells preceded isolation of total RNA from whole blood. The CDR3 has 15 amino acids. The germline V gene encodes CDR1 LGHDT and CDR2 YNNKEL (reference sequence). Study-wide points: Compared with healthy co-twins, IBD patients showed reduced TCRbeta repertoire diversity by inverse Simpson. For repertoire similarity, concordant twins did not differ from discordant twins, possibly because power was limited.

The rearrangement links TRBV3-1 to TRBJ1-2. Source material: blood. The receptor comes from a human donor with ulcerative colitis or Crohn's disease, or a healthy co-twin of an affected twin (not recorded which). The CDR3: CASSQVGTGLGGYTF.